This TCR beta chain was sequenced for a study of CD8+ T cells in alopecia areata. Germline loops: CDR1 MDHEN, CDR2 SYDVKM. V was trimmed by 4 bases and J by 6 bases, leaving 7 bases between them. This CDR3 has 11 amino acids. This clone was found a few times. The antigen is not known. Study-wide results and limits: Greater clonality was observed in lesional scalp samples, especially alopecia totalis/universalis, versus normal scalp. Besides other cells, scalp samples also yield sequences of resident alphabeta T cells from normal skin. Clarity of TCR sharing across patients fell short of that in mice, possibly HLA-related.

T lymphocytes (CD4+ and CD8+) were sorted from PBMCs. Extracted from the samples, RNA was reverse transcribed into cDNA to serve as the sequencing template. TCRdb's table, derived via immunoSEQ multiplex PCR, lists solely in-frame clones and lacks some. Of approximately 150,000 clones in the sample, 55% were seen once. The clonotype originates from a human donor in good health. The V gene is TRBV28, the J gene TRBJ2-7, with D tentatively TRBD1 (5 bases). The sequencing input was CD4+ T cells sorted from blood. The CDR3 bases are TGTGCCAGCAGTTCTAGGGGCGAGCAGTACTTC. It specifies CASSSRGEQYF.